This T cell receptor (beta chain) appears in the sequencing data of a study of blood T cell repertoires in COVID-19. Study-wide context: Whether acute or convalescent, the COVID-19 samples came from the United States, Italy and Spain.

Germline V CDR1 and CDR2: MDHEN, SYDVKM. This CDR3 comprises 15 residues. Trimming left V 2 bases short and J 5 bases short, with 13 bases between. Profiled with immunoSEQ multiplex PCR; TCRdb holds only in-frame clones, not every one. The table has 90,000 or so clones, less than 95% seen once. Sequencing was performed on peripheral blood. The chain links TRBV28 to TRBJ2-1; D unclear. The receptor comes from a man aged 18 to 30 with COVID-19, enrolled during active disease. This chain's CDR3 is CASSLPDTDDNEQFF. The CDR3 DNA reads TGTGCCAGCAGTTTACCAGACACAGATGACAATGAGCAGTTCTTC.